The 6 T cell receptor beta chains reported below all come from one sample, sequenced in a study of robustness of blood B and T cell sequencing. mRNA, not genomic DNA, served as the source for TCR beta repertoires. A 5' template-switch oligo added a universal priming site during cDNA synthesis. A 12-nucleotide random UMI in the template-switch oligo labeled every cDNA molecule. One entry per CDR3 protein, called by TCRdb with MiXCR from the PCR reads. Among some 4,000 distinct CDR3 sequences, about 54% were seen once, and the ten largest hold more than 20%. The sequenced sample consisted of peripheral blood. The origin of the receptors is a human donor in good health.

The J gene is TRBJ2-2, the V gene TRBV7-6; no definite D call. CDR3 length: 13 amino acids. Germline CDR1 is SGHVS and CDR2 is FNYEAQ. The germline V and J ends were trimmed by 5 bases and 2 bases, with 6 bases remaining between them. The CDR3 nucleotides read TGTGCCAGCAGCATTCGTAACACCGGGGAGCTGTTTTTT. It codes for CASSIRNTGELFF.

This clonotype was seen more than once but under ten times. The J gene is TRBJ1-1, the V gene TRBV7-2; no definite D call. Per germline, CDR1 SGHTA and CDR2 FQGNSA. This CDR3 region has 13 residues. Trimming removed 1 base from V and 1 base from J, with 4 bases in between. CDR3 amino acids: CASSLVKNTEAFF. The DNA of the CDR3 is TGTGCCAGCAGCTTAGTTAAGAACACTGAAGCTTTCTTT.

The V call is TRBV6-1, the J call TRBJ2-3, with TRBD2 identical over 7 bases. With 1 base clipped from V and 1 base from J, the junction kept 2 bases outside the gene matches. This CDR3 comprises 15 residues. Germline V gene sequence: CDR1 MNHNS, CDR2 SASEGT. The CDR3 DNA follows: TGTGCCAGCAGTGAAGTGAGCGGGGGCACAGATACGCAGTATTTT. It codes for CASSEVSGGTDTQYF.

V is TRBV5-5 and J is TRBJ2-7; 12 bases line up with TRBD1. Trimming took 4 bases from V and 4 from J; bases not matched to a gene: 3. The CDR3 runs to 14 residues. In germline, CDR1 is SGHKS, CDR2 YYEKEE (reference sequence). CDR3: CASSAGQGAYEQYF. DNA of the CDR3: TGTGCCAGCAGCGCGGGACAGGGGGCTTACGAGCAGTACTTC.

CDR3 protein: CASSLESQGEHGELFF. In nucleotides, the CDR3 is TGTGCCAGCAGCTTGGAGAGCCAGGGGGAACACGGGGAGCTGTTTTTT. J is TRBJ2-2 and V is TRBV5-4, with TRBD1 identical over 7 bases. CDR3 length: 16 residues. Trimming took 0 bases from V and 7 from J; bases not matched to a gene: 9. Germline CDR1 reads SGHNT; CDR2 reads YYREEE (reference sequence). The full variable domain, in which reference TRBV5-4 and TRBJ2-2 provide the parts outside the CDR3, is ETGVTQSPTHLIKTRGQQVTLRCSSQSGHNTVSWYQQALGQGPQFIFQYYREEENGRGNFPPRFSGLQFPNYSSELNVNALELDDSALYLCASSLESQGEHGELFFGEGSRLTVL.

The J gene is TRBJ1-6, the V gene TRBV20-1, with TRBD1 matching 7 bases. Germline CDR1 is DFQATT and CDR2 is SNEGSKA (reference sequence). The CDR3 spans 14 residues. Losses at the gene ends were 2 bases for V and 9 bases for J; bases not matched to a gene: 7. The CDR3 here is CSARSPQGTSPLHF. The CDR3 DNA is TGCAGTGCTAGATCGCCACAGGGGACTTCACCCCTCCACTTT.